The present TCR beta chain was sequenced within a study of regulatory T cells in long-lasting Graves disease. Findings and caveats of the study: Reduced TCR diversity was observed in persistent Graves' patients versus newly diagnosed patients.

The CDR3 contains 15 residues. Per the germline V gene, CDR1 is SGHAT and CDR2 is FQDESV (reference sequence). The junction had 13 bases not matched to a gene; V was cut back by 5 bases and J by 9 bases. Arm-PCR of CDR3 regions and iRepertoire HTBI primers were the basis on which TCR beta libraries were built. MiXCR, run by TCRdb on the multiplex PCR reads, gives a single entry per CDR3 protein. The repertoire holds 420,000 or so distinct CDR3 sequences, with around a quarter as singletons. Time point noted: persistent/refractory GD, antithyroid drugs over 5 years with positive TRAb. Extracted PBMC RNA gave rise to the TCR library. This clonotype has a count of ten or more. Its specificity is unknown.

This chain links TRBV11-1 with TRBJ2-1; 7 bases agree with TRBD1. The sequence came from a female donor with Graves disease. The sample consisted of peripheral blood mononuclear cells (PBMCs), taken when the disease was refractory, from a patient treated with antithyroid drugs. The CDR3 region has the DNA TGTGCCAGCAGCCCGCGGACAGGAGCAGGGTCTGAGCAGTTCTTC. Encoded protein: CASSPRTGAGSEQFF.